These 4 T cell receptor beta chains were all obtained from the same sample, sequenced in a study of STAT5B mutations in CD4+ large granular lymphocyte leukemia. The repertoire was sequenced with immunoSEQ multiplex PCR; TCRdb's copy has only in-frame clones and lacks some. This table has nearly 45,000 clones, 70% to 90% appearing once. The sequenced material came from CD4+ T cells from blood buffy coats. These receptors originate from a human donor in good health.

This chain links TRBV2 with TRBJ2-1, with TRBD1 as a possible D gene (5 bases). Trimming took 7 bases from V and 0 from J, leaving 10 bases between them. This CDR3 comprises 14 residues. The germline V gene has CDR1 SNHLY and CDR2 FYNNEI. The CDR3 is CASKGDSSYNEQFF. In nucleotides, the CDR3 is TGTGCCAGCAAAGGCGACAGCTCCTACAATGAGCAGTTCTTC.

J is TRBJ2-7 and V is TRBV7-9; TRBD2 matches at 8 bases. CDR1 is SEHNR, CDR2 FQNEAQ, per germline (reference sequence). Unmatched junction bases numbered 5, after V lost 1 base and J lost 9 bases. The CDR3 length is 13 residues. CDR3 nucleotides: TGTGCCAGCAGCTTAGGGACTAGCCCCGCGCAGTACTTC. It codes for CASSLGTSPAQYF.

This rearrangement joins TRBV5-6 to TRBJ2-5; no reliable D call. Germline assignment: CDR1 SGHDT and CDR2 YYEEEE. This CDR3 has 14 residues. V was pared by 0 bases and J by 2 bases, with 8 bases between. The chain's CDR3 is CASSLGLVQETQYF. CDR3 nucleotide sequence: TGTGCCAGCAGCTTGGGGCTAGTTCAAGAGACCCAGTACTTC.

With respect to this clone: The junction departs from the called germline gene at one end, perhaps through a read error. This chain uses TRBV15 with TRBJ2-7; TRBD1 matches at 7 bases. CDR1 is LNHNV and CDR2 is YYDKDF in the germline V gene (reference sequence). The CDR3 has 16 residues. For the CDR3, the DNA is TGTGCCACCAGCAGAGGACCGGGACAGAGCTCCTACGAGCAGCACTTC. Translation gives CATSRGPGQSSYEQHF.